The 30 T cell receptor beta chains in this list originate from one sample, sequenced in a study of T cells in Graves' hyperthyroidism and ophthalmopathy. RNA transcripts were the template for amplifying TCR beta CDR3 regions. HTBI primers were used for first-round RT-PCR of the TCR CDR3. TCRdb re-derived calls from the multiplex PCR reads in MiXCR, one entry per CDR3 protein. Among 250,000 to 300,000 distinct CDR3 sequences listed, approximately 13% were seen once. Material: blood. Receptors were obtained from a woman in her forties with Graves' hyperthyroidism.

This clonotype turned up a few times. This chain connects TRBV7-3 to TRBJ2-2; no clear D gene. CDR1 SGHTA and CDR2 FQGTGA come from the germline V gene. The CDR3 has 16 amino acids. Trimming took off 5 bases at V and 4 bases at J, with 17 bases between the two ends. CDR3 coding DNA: TGTGCCAGCAGCGCGGAAGTAGTAGGACGCACCGGGGAGCTGTTTTTT. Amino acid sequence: CASSAEVVGRTGELFF.

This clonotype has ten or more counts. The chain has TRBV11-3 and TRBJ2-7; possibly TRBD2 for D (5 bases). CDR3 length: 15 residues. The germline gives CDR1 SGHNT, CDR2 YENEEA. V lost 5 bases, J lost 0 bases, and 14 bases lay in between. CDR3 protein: CASSPEGGGSYEQYF. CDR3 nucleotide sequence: TGTGCCAGCAGCCCCGAGGGCGGTGGCTCCTACGAGCAGTACTTC.

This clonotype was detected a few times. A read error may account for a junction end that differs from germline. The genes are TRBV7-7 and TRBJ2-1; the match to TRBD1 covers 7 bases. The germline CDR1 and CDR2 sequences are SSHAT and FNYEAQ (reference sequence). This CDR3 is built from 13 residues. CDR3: CASSHSTGLEQFF. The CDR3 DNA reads TGTGCTAGCAGCCATTCGACAGGGCTTGAGCAGTTCTTC.

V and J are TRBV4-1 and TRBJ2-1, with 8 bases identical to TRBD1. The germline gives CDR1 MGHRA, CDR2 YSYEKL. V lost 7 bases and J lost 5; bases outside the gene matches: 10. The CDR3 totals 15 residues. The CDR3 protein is CASKVSGQGDNEQFF. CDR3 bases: TGCGCCAGCAAAGTATCAGGACAGGGCGACAATGAGCAGTTCTTC.

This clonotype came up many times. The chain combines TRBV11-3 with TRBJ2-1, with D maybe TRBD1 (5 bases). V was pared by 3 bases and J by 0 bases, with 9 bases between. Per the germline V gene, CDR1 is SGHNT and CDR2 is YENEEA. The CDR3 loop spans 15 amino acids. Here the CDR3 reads CASSFGHLSYNEQFF. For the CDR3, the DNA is TGTGCCAGCAGCTTTGGACACCTCTCCTACAATGAGCAGTTCTTC.

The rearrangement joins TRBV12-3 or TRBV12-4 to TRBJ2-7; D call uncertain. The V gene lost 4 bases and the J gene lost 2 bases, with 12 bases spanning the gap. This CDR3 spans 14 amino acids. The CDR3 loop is CASSYSSATYEQYF. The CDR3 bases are TGTGCCAGCAGTTATAGCAGCGCAACCTACGAGCAGTACTTC.

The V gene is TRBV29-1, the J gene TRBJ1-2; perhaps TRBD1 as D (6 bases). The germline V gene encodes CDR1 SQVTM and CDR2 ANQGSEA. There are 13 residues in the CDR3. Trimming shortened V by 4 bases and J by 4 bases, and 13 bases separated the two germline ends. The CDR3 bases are TGCAGCGTTGGAGGTACAGGGAGCTATGGCTACACCTTC. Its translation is CSVGGTGSYGYTF.

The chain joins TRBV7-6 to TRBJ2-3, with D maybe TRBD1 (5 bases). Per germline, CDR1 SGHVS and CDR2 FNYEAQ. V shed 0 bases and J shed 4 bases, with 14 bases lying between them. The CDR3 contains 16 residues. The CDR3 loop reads CASSLARGGSADTQYF. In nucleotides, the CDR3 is TGTGCCAGCAGCTTAGCAAGGGGTGGGTCGGCAGATACGCAGTATTTT.

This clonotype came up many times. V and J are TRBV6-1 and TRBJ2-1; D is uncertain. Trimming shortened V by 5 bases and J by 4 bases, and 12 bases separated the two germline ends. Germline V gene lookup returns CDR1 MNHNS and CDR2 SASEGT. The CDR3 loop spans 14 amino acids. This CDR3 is CASSWDASYNEQFF. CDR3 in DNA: TGTGCCAGCAGTTGGGATGCCTCGTACAATGAGCAGTTCTTC.

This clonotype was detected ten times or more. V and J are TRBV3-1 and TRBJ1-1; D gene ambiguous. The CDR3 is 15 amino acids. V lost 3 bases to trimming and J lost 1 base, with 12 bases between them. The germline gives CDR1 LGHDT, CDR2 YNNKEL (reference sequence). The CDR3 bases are TGTGCCAGCAGCCACGTGGCCCCAAGGAACACTGAAGCTTTCTTT. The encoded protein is CASSHVAPRNTEAFF.

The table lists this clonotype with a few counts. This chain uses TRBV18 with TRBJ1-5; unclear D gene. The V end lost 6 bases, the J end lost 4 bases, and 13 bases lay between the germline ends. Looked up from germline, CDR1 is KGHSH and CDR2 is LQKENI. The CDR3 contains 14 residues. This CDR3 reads CASSQTGENQPQHF. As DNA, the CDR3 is TGTGCCAGCTCGCAAACCGGTGAAAATCAGCCCCAGCATTTT.

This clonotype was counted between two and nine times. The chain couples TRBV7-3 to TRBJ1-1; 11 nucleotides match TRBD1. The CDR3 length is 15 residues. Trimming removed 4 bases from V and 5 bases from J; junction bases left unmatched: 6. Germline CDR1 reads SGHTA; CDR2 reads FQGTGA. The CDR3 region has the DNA TGTGCCAGCAGCTCACCGGACAGGGGGCTAACTGAAGCTTTCTTT. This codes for CASSSPDRGLTEAFF.

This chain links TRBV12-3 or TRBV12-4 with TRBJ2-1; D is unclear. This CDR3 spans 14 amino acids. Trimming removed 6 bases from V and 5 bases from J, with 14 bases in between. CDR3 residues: CASSSGRNNNEQFF. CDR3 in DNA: TGTGCCAGCAGCTCAGGACGGAACAACAATGAGCAGTTCTTC.

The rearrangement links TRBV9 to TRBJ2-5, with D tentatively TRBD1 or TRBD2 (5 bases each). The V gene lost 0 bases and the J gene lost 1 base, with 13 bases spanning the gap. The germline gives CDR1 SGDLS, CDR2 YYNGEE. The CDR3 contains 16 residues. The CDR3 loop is CASSVGRLGTQETQYF. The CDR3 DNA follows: TGTGCCAGCAGCGTAGGGCGGCTAGGGACCCAAGAGACCCAGTACTTC.

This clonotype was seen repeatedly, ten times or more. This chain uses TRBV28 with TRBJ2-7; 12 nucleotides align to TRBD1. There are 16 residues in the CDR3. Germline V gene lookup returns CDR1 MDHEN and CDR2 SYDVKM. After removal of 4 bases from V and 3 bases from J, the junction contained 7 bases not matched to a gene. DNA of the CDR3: TGTGCCAGCAGTTCCCCCGGGACAGGGGGCGACTACGAGCAGTACTTC. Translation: CASSSPGTGGDYEQYF.

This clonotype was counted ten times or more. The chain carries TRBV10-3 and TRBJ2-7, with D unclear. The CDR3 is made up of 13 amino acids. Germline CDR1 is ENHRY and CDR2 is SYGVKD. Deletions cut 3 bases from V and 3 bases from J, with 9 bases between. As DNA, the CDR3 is TGTGCCATCAGTGATGGGTGGGGCTACGAGCAGTACTTC. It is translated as CAISDGWGYEQYF.

The CDR3 region is CASSGRGLNTGELFF. CDR3 sequence (DNA): TGTGCCAGCAGTGGTAGAGGGTTGAACACCGGGGAGCTGTTTTTT. This chain joins TRBV2 and TRBJ2-2, with a possible D match to TRBD2 (5 bases). The germline V gene has CDR1 SNHLY and CDR2 FYNNEI. The V and J ends lost 4 bases and 1 base respectively, with 10 bases between them. The CDR3 spans 15 residues.

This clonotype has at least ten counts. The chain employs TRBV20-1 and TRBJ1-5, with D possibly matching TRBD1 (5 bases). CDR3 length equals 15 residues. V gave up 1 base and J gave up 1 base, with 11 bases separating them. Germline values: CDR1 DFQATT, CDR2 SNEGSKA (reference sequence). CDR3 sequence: CSARVTGTSNQPQHF. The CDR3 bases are TGCAGTGCTAGAGTTACCGGGACCAGCAATCAGCCCCAGCATTTT.

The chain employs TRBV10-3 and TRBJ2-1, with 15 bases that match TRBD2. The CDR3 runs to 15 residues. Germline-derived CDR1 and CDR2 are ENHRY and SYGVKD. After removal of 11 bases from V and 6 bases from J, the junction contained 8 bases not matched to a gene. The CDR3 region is CASGRTSGRANEQFF. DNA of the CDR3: TGTGCCTCCGGGAGGACTAGCGGGAGGGCCAATGAGCAGTTCTTC.

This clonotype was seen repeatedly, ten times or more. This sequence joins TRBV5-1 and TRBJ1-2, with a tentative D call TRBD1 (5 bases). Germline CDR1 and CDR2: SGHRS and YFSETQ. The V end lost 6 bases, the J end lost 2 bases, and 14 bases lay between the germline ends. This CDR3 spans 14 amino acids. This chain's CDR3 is CASTPGATNYGYTF. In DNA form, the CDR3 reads TGCGCCAGCACCCCCGGGGCCACCAACTATGGCTACACCTTC.

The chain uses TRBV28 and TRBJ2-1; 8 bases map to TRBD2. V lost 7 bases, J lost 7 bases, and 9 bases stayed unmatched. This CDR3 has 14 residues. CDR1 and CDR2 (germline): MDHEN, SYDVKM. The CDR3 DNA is TGTGCCAGCAAAACGGGAGGGCCGGGGAATGAGCAGTTCTTC. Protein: CASKTGGPGNEQFF.

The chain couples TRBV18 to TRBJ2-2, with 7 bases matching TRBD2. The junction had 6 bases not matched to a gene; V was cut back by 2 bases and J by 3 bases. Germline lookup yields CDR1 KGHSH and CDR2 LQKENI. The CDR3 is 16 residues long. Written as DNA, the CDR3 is TGTGCCAGCTCACCAATCGGAGGGAGGGACACCGGGGAGCTGTTTTTT. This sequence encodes CASSPIGGRDTGELFF.

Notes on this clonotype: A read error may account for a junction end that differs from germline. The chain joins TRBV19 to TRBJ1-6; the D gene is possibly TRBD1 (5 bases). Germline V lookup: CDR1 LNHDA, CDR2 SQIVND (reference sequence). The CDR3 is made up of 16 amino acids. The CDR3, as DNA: TGTGCCAGTAGTATGGGGCCTAGCTCCTATAATTCACCCCCCCACTTT. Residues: CASSMGPSSYNSPPHF.

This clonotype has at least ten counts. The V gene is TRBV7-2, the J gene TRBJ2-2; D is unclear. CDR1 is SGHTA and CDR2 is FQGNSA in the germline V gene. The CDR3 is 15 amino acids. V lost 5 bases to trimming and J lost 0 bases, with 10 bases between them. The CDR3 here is CASSRHPANTGELFF. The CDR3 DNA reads TGTGCCAGCAGCCGCCATCCGGCGAACACCGGGGAGCTGTTTTTT.

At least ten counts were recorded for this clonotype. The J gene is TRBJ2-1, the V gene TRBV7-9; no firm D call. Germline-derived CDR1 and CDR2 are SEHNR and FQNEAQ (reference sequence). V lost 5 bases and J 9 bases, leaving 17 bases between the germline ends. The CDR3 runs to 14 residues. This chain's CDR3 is CASSPRRAAIEQFF. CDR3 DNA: TGTGCCAGCAGCCCTCGTCGAGCTGCCATTGAGCAGTTCTTC.

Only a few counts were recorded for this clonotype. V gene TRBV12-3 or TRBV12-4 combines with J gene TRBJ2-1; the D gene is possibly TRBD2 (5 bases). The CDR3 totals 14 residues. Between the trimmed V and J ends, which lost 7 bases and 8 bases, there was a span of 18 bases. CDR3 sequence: CASTSISGSDEQFF. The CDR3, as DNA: TGTGCCAGCACCTCAATCAGCGGTAGTGATGAGCAGTTCTTC.

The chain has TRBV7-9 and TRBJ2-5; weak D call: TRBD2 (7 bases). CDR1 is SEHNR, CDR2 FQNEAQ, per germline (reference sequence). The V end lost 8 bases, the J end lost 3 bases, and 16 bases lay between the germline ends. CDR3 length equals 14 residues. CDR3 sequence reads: CASLGGAGEETQYF. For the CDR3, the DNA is TGTGCCAGCCTTGGGGGGGCGGGGGAAGAGACCCAGTACTTC. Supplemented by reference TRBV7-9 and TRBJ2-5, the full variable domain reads DTGVSQNPRHKITKRGQNVTFRCDPISEHNRLYWYRQTLGQGPEFLTYFQNEAQLEKSRLLSDRFSAERPKGSFSTLEIQRTEQGDSAMYLCASLGGAGEETQYFGPGTRLLVL.

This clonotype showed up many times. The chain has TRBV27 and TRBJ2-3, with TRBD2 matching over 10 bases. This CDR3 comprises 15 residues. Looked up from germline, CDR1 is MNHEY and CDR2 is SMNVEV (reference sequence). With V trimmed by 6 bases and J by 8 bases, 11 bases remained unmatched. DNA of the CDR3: TGTGCCAGCAGCGGGACTAGCGACCCCCGGGGTACGCAGTATTTT. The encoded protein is CASSGTSDPRGTQYF.

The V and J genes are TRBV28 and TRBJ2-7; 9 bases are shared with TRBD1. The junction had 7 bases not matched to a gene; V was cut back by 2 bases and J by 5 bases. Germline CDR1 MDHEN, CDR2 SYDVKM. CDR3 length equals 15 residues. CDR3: CASSLDWTGVNEQYF. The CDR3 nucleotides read TGTGCCAGCAGTTTAGATTGGACAGGGGTTAACGAGCAGTACTTC.

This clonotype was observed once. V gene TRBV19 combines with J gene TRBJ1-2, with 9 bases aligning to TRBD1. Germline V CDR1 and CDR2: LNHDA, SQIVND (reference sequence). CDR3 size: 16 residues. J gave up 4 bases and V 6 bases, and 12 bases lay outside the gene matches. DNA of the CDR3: TGTGCCAGTAGATACACCGGACAGGGGATCCTCTATGGCTACACCTTC. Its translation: CASRYTGQGILYGYTF.